One T cell receptor (beta chain) is described in this entry. The sample belongs to a study of blood T cell repertoires in COVID-19. Trimming at V came to 4 bases and at J to 5 bases, leaving 7 bases not matched to a gene. Looked up from germline, CDR1 is LGHNA and CDR2 is YSLEER. The CDR3 consists of 14 residues. Some clones are missing from TCRdb's copy, which holds only in-frame ones; the method was immunoSEQ multiplex PCR. The sample records roughly 260,000 clones, around 90% being singletons. What was sequenced was peripheral blood. The clonotype was recovered from a young adult with COVID-19, enrolled during active disease. The chain employs TRBV4-3 and TRBJ1-2, with 7 bases matching TRBD1. The CDR3 bases are TGCGCCAGCAGCCGGAAACAGGGGACATATGGCTACACCTTC. Protein sequence: CASSRKQGTYGYTF.